The entry that follows covers one T cell receptor beta chain sequence. Its antigen is not known. The CDR3 totals 17 residues. With 4 bases removed from V and 0 bases from J, the gap between germline ends came to 18 bases. These data belong to a study of T cell repertoires in cytomegalovirus infection. On the study more broadly: Shared public TCR beta signatures pointed to both CMV infection and a matching HLA type. Regarding the study as a whole: CMV-specific HLA-C-restricted TCR beta clonotypes dominated the ex vivo response. Identification of carriers of CMV plus the relevant HLA was performed using cumulative public TCR beta family frequency.

MiXCR, run by TCRdb on the reads, gives a single entry per CDR3 protein. The sample has some 940,000 distinct CDR3 sequences; roughly a third are singletons. The chain is built from TRBV12-3 or TRBV12-4 and TRBJ1-1; possibly TRBD1 for D (5 bases). The sequences come from cultured CD8+ T cells from PBMCs, collected from culture after CMV antigen stimulation. The clonotype comes from a human donor in good health (CMV status not recorded). Some clones in this sample may be carry-over from other donors' samples. CDR3 nucleotides: TGTGCCAGCAGTTCTCTGACTGGGCTGGGGGTGAACACTGAAGCTTTCTTT. It is translated as CASSSLTGLGVNTEAFF.